The next 14 T cell receptor beta chains were all read from a single sample in a study of CD4+ T cells in melanoma. The method was immunoSEQ multiplex PCR; TCRdb's version includes in-frame clones alone and lacks a portion of them. The sample lists roughly 12,000 clones, roughly three quarters occurring once. The sequenced sample consisted of cells from a culture (not recorded whether cultured in vitro). These receptors came from a human donor with melanoma.

The gene calls are TRBV23-1 and TRBJ2-3, with a tentative D call TRBD2 (5 bases). TRBV23-1 is sorted into the ORF group, with uncertain function. The CDR3 extends over 16 amino acids. V shed 0 bases and J shed 2 bases, with 12 bases lying between them. This CDR3 is CASSQSKRRPTDTQYF. The CDR3 DNA is TGCGCCAGCAGTCAATCGAAGCGGCGCCCCACAGATACGCAGTATTTT.

The chain links TRBV27 to TRBJ2-1; D ambiguous. Trimming pared 3 bases from V and 10 bases from J, leaving 16 bases between. In germline, CDR1 is MNHEY, CDR2 SMNVEV (reference sequence). The CDR3 sequence is 14 residues long. CDR3 nucleotides: TGTGCCAGCAGTTTCCCAAAGGGCGGTGGAGAGCAGTTCTTC. Its protein product is CASSFPKGGGEQFF.

The rearrangement uses TRBV4-1 and TRBJ2-2, with TRBD1 identical over 7 bases. V shed 4 bases, J shed 0 bases, and the junction held 2 bases outside the gene matches. Per the germline V gene, CDR1 is MGHRA and CDR2 is YSYEKL. The CDR3 has 15 amino acids. As DNA, the CDR3 is TGCGCCAGCAGCCGGGGACAGTCGAACACCGGGGAGCTGTTTTTT. As protein: CASSRGQSNTGELFF.

The genes are TRBV15 and TRBJ2-1; the D gene could be TRBD1 or TRBD2 (6 bases each). Germline CDR1 and CDR2: LNHNV and YYDKDF (reference sequence). Trimming removed 0 bases at V and 9 bases at J, with 12 bases between. The CDR3 loop spans 14 amino acids. DNA of the CDR3: TGTGCCACCAGCAGAGATCTGGGGGGCCTTGAGCAGTTCTTC. Protein product: CATSRDLGGLEQFF.

The chain combines TRBV7-3 with TRBJ2-7, with D possibly being TRBD1 (6 bases). Trimming removed 4 bases from V and 2 bases from J, with 12 bases in between. Per the germline V gene, CDR1 is SGHTA and CDR2 is FQGTGA. This CDR3 spans 14 amino acids. CDR3 bases: TGTGCCAGCAGCTCCTACGGACAGCCCTACGAGCAGTACTTC. Its translation: CASSSYGQPYEQYF. The full variable domain, rest sourced from reference TRBV7-3 and TRBJ2-7, is GAGVSQTPSNKVTEKGKYVELRCDPISGHTALYWYRQSLGQGPEFLIYFQGTGAADDSGLPNDRFFAVRPEGSVSTLKIQRTERGDSAVYLCASSSYGQPYEQYFGPGTRLTVT.

V is TRBV7-9 and J is TRBJ1-3, with 7 bases fitting TRBD1. V was clipped by 5 bases and J by 0 bases; unmatched bases: 13. The CDR3 loop spans 18 amino acids. Germline V gene lookup returns CDR1 SEHNR and CDR2 FQNEAQ (reference sequence). CDR3 residues: CASSPSGGQLLSGNTIYF. DNA for the CDR3: TGTGCCAGCAGCCCCTCGGGGGGACAGTTACTCTCTGGAAACACCATATATTTT.

This clone was recorded a few times. Here the CDR3 reads CASSVKGGDNEQFF. In DNA form, the CDR3 reads TGTGCCAGCAGTGTGAAAGGGGGGGACAATGAGCAGTTCTTC. This chain links TRBV6-4 with TRBJ2-1, with D possibly matching TRBD2 (7 bases). Germline V gene lookup returns CDR1 MRHNA and CDR2 SNTAGT. Trimming shortened V by 4 bases and J by 5 bases, and 12 bases separated the two germline ends. This CDR3 region has 14 residues.

The chain uses TRBV6-1 and TRBJ1-3, with D possibly being TRBD1 (5 bases). Per the germline V gene, CDR1 is MNHNS and CDR2 is SASEGT. V shed 2 bases and J shed 1 base, with 12 bases lying between them. This CDR3 contains 16 residues. The CDR3: CASSERGATSGNTIYF. The CDR3 coding sequence is TGTGCCAGCAGTGAAAGGGGCGCCACTTCTGGAAACACCATATATTTT.

The sample holds one count of this clone. J is TRBJ2-5 and V is TRBV5-1; D unclear. Trimming stripped 0 bases from V and 1 base from J, with 7 bases between. CDR1 is SGHRS and CDR2 is YFSETQ in the germline V gene. This CDR3 contains 14 residues. DNA for the CDR3: TGCGCCAGCAGCTTGGGGCAGCCCCAAGAGACCCAGTACTTC. It codes for CASSLGQPQETQYF.

The chain joins TRBV4-1 to TRBJ2-3; TRBD2 aligns across 7 bases. CDR3 length: 16 residues. The junction had 7 bases not matched to a gene; V was cut back by 0 bases and J by 4 bases. CDR1 is MGHRA, CDR2 YSYEKL, per germline. The CDR3 region is CASSQEVGGGSDTQYF. The CDR3 DNA follows: TGCGCCAGCAGCCAAGAAGTCGGCGGGGGATCAGATACGCAGTATTTT.

The rearrangement links TRBV6-5 to TRBJ1-1, with D unclear. From germline, CDR1 is MNHEY and CDR2 SVGAGI. V was clipped by 0 bases and J by 1 base, with 12 bases between them. The CDR3 totals 16 residues. The CDR3 protein is CASSYSPRGGNTEAFF. The CDR3, as DNA: TGTGCCAGCAGTTACTCGCCACGGGGAGGGAACACTGAAGCTTTCTTT.

The chain couples TRBV5-6 to TRBJ1-4; tentative D call: TRBD1 (6 bases). The germline V gene encodes CDR1 SGHDT and CDR2 YYEEEE. The CDR3 loop spans 15 amino acids. Between the trimmed V and J ends, which lost 4 bases and 5 bases, there was a span of 15 bases. In DNA form, the CDR3 reads TGTGCCAGCAGCCTTCCGGGACAAAGGAATGAAAAACTGTTTTTT. Its translation: CASSLPGQRNEKLFF.

Details on this clone: Within the sample, other DNA sequences also encode this same CDR3. V usage is TRBV19 and J usage is TRBJ1-2, with 8 positions matching TRBD1. CDR3 length: 13 residues. Germline CDR1 is LNHDA and CDR2 is SQIVND (reference sequence). The junction had 8 bases not matched to a gene; V was cut back by 3 bases and J by 11 bases. The CDR3 nucleotides are TGTGCCAGTAGTATTGACAGGGGTGGCGGTTACACCTTC. Translated: CASSIDRGGGYTF. The full variable domain, with the rest looked up from reference TRBV19 and TRBJ1-2, is DGGITQSPKYLFRKEGQNVTLSCEQNLNHDAMYWYRQDPGQGLRLIYYSQIVNDFQKGDIAEGYSVSREKKESFPLTVTSAQKNPTAFYLCASSIDRGGGYTFGSGTRLTVV.

In its sample, this clone was seen a few times. This sequence joins TRBV6-6 and TRBJ1-5; D may be TRBD1 (5 bases). CDR1 and CDR2 from the germline V gene are MNHNY and SVGAGI (reference sequence). V lost 6 bases and J lost 10, with 10 bases in between. CDR3 length: 11 amino acids. The CDR3 reads CASRSGQPQHF. The CDR3 DNA is TGTGCCAGCAGGTCCGGACAACCCCAGCATTTT.